What follows are 12 T cell receptor beta chains derived from one specimen sequenced in a study of regulatory T cells in long-lasting Graves disease. Arm-PCR of CDR3 regions with iRepertoire HTBI primers generated TCR beta libraries. TCRdb re-analysed the multiplex PCR reads in MiXCR, keeping a single row per CDR3 protein. The sample shows 350,000 to 400,000 distinct CDR3 sequences, 15% to 20% of them seen only once. Regarding time point: newly diagnosed GD, antithyroid drugs for less than 3 months. RNA extracted from PBMCs served as the sequencing template. The same specimen was also included in a second study, on T cells in Graves' hyperthyroidism and ophthalmopathy.

The sequencing here drew on peripheral blood mononuclear cells (PBMCs), taken at new diagnosis, from a patient treated with antithyroid drugs. All receptors derive from a woman between 18 and 29 years old with Graves disease.

This clonotype was detected a few times. The gene calls are TRBV24-1 and TRBJ2-2, with 7 bases lining up with TRBD2. V was clipped by 0 bases and J by 5 bases; unmatched bases: 8. CDR3 size: 17 residues. Germline V gives CDR1 KGHDR, CDR2 SFDVKD. The CDR3 region is CATSDLSSGGRTGELFF. The CDR3 nucleotides are TGTGCCACCAGTGATTTGAGCTCGGGAGGACGAACCGGGGAGCTGTTTTTT.

This clonotype was seen at least ten times. The rearrangement links TRBV11-1 to TRBJ2-1; TRBD2 matches 7 bases. The CDR3 length is 15 residues. V lost 5 bases to trimming and J lost 9 bases; unmatched junction nucleotides: 13. Per germline, CDR1 SGHAT and CDR2 FQDESV (reference sequence). CDR3 loop: CASSEGLRIDTEQFF. In nucleotides, the CDR3 is TGTGCCAGCAGCGAGGGACTACGCATCGATACTGAGCAGTTCTTC.

This clonotype was observed many times. One junction end disagrees with the germline gene, perhaps due to a read error. This sequence joins TRBV7-9 and TRBJ2-2; D is uncertain. Germline-derived CDR1 and CDR2 are SEHNR and FQNEAQ (reference sequence). The CDR3 consists of 13 residues. The CDR3 bases are TGTGCTAGCAGCTTAGCCCCAACCGGGGAGCTGTTTTTT. This sequence encodes CASSLAPTGELFF.

The chain is built from TRBV30 and TRBJ1-5; perhaps TRBD1 as D (6 bases). Germline V gene lookup returns CDR1 GTSNPN and CDR2 SVGIG (reference sequence). The CDR3 consists of 14 residues. Trimming stripped 1 base from V and 4 bases from J, with 11 bases between. CDR3 bases: TGTGCCTGGAGTGCCCGGGGGCGTAATCAGCCCCAGCATTTT. This translates into CAWSARGRNQPQHF.

This clonotype was recorded many times. CDR3 bases: TGTGCCATCAGAGAAAGGGGGCAAGAGACCCAGTACTTC. Amino acids: CAIRERGQETQYF. The genes are TRBV7-9 and TRBJ2-5; tentatively, D is TRBD1 (6 bases). The CDR3 is 13 residues long. V lost 10 bases, J lost 2 bases, and 14 bases lay in between. The germline gives CDR1 SEHNR, CDR2 FQNEAQ (reference sequence).

This clonotype was found many times. This sequence joins TRBV7-9 and TRBJ1-2, with D possibly being TRBD1 (6 bases). The CDR3 is 16 residues long. Per germline, CDR1 SEHNR and CDR2 FQNEAQ (reference sequence). V was pared by 4 bases and J by 6 bases, with 21 bases between. The CDR3 protein is CASSSMIGTTEDGYTF. CDR3 in DNA: TGTGCCAGCAGCTCAATGATCGGGACAACCGAGGATGGCTACACCTTC.

This clonotype has ten or more counts. This chain links TRBV12-3 or TRBV12-4 with TRBJ2-1; 7 bases are shared with TRBD2. The length of the CDR3 is 14 residues. With 5 bases clipped from V and 6 bases from J, the junction kept 7 bases outside the gene matches. The CDR3 nucleotides read TGTGCCAGCAGTCCTAGCGGAAGATCCAATGAGCAGTTCTTC. Translating gives CASSPSGRSNEQFF.

This clonotype was recorded many times. The rearrangement links TRBV6-5 to TRBJ2-7; D is possibly TRBD1 or TRBD2 (5 bases each). CDR3 length: 14 residues. V dropped 3 bases and J dropped 4 bases, with 13 bases sitting between them. CDR1 is MNHEY and CDR2 is SVGAGI in the germline V gene. This CDR3 is CASSYFGAGYEQYF. CDR3 coding DNA: TGTGCCAGCAGTTATTTCGGGGCAGGATACGAGCAGTACTTC.

This clonotype was found a few times. This chain connects TRBV12-5 to TRBJ1-1, with D hard to call. Germline V lookup: CDR1 LGHNT, CDR2 FRNRAP. Trimming took off 1 base at V and 0 bases at J, with 3 bases between the two ends. The CDR3 is 13 residues long. The CDR3 DNA follows: TGTGCTAGTGGTTTGGGGGTGAACACTGAAGCTTTCTTT. Translated: CASGLGVNTEAFF.

At least ten counts were recorded for this clonotype. This chain connects TRBV15 to TRBJ1-5; 7 nucleotides line up with TRBD1. Germline CDR1 and CDR2: LNHNV and YYDKDF (reference sequence). With V trimmed by 3 bases and J by 5 bases, 4 bases remained unmatched. There are 14 residues in the CDR3. CDR3 DNA sequence: TGTGCCACCAGCAGGCGGACAGGCGATCAGCCCCAGCATTTT. This gives the protein CATSRRTGDQPQHF.

The chain recombines TRBV5-6 with TRBJ1-1; D possibly corresponds to TRBD1 (6 bases). The CDR3 has 15 amino acids. Germline-derived CDR1 and CDR2 are SGHDT and YYEEEE. The germline V and J ends were trimmed by 0 bases and 0 bases, with 9 bases remaining between them. CDR3 protein: CASSLDGQMNTEAFF. The CDR3 region has the DNA TGTGCCAGCAGCTTGGATGGACAGATGAACACTGAAGCTTTCTTT.

This clonotype was counted at least ten times. The J gene is TRBJ2-3, the V gene TRBV20-1; 14 bases align to TRBD2. CDR3 length equals 15 residues. The V segment lost 5 bases and the J segment 4 bases; nucleotides outside the gene matches: 5. Germline V lookup: CDR1 DFQATT, CDR2 SNEGSKA (reference sequence). CDR3 region: CSAPPTSGGADTQYF. CDR3 DNA sequence: TGCAGTGCTCCCCCGACTAGCGGGGGGGCAGATACGCAGTATTTT.